This entry lists 14 T cell receptor beta chains sequenced from one sample in a study of blood T cell repertoires in COVID-19. Generated by immunoSEQ multiplex PCR, the TCRdb table keeps only in-frame clones and is missing some. The data hold about 270,000 clones, with 85% to 90% observed a single time. Sequenced sample: PBMCs or T cells enriched from blood (not recorded which). Receptors were obtained from a woman aged 18-29 years who had recovered from COVID-19.

This chain joins TRBV3-1 (or the pseudogene TRBV3-2) and TRBJ1-1; 7 bases are a match to TRBD1. V trimming: 4 bases; J trimming: 0 bases; junction bases outside the gene matches: 8. The CDR3 has 16 amino acids. Germline V lookup: CDR1 LGHDT, CDR2 YNNKEL (reference sequence). The CDR3 spells CASSRLTGQMNTEAFF. DNA of the CDR3: TGTGCCAGCAGCCGCTTGACAGGGCAGATGAACACTGAAGCTTTCTTT.

This chain connects TRBV7-9 to TRBJ1-5; D is uncertain. Per the germline V gene, CDR1 is SEHNR and CDR2 is FQNEAQ (reference sequence). V dropped 8 bases and J dropped 6 bases, with 20 bases sitting between them. This CDR3 has 15 residues. Here the CDR3 reads CASLSDSLEIQPQHF. As DNA, the CDR3 is TGTGCCAGCCTCTCCGACTCCCTCGAAATTCAGCCCCAGCATTTT.

The genes are TRBV5-4 and TRBJ2-1, with 9 bases lining up with TRBD2. From germline, CDR1 is SGHNT and CDR2 YYREEE (reference sequence). With 4 bases clipped from V and 0 bases from J, the junction kept 8 bases outside the gene matches. The CDR3 length is 17 residues. This CDR3 is CASSQPSGVRSYNEQFF. Written as DNA, the CDR3 is TGTGCCAGCAGCCAGCCTAGCGGGGTTCGCTCCTACAATGAGCAGTTCTTC.

This chain links TRBV14 with TRBJ2-2; the match to TRBD1 covers 9 bases. The CDR3 runs 17 residues. The junction had 10 bases not matched to a gene; V was cut back by 4 bases and J by 4 bases. Germline V gene sequence: CDR1 SGHDN, CDR2 FVKESK. The CDR3 DNA reads as TGTGCCAGCAGCCGGTTACAGGGGGCGCAAGGCACCGGGGAGCTGTTTTTT. Translating gives CASSRLQGAQGTGELFF. The full variable domain, rest sourced from reference TRBV14 and TRBJ2-2, is EAGVTQFPSHSVIEKGQTVTLRCDPISGHDNLYWYRRVMGKEIKFLLHFVKESKQDESGMPNNRFLAERTGGTYSTLKVQPAELEDSGVYFCASSRLQGAQGTGELFFGEGSRLTVL.

The chain employs TRBV5-1 and TRBJ2-5; D gene ambiguous. The V end lost 2 bases, the J end lost 2 bases, and 7 bases lay between the germline ends. Germline values: CDR1 SGHRS, CDR2 YFSETQ. The CDR3 has 13 amino acids. The chain's CDR3 is CASSFSQQETQYF. The CDR3 coding sequence is TGCGCCAGCAGCTTCTCACAGCAAGAGACCCAGTACTTC.

The V call is TRBV28, the J call TRBJ1-6; D is unresolved. The CDR3 has 14 residues. The V end lost 6 bases, the J end lost 8 bases, and 14 bases lay between the germline ends. Germline CDR1 MDHEN, CDR2 SYDVKM. CDR3 DNA sequence: TGTGCCAGCAGGGCAGGAGGGTGGTATTCACCCCTCCACTTT. Its translation: CASRAGGWYSPLHF.

This clone was counted only a few times. The chain recombines TRBV6-1 with TRBJ2-7, with D uncertain. This CDR3 region has 12 residues. Germline CDR1 is MNHNS and CDR2 is SASEGT. Trimming stripped 8 bases from V and 4 bases from J, with 12 bases between. The CDR3 DNA follows: TGTGCCAGCTTATCACAGAATTACGAGCAGTACTTC. This sequence encodes CASLSQNYEQYF.

The rearrangement joins TRBV9 to TRBJ2-1; 16 bases match TRBD2. V lost 0 bases and J lost 0; bases outside the gene matches: 3. Germline lookup yields CDR1 SGDLS and CDR2 YYNGEE. CDR3 length: 19 residues. The CDR3 DNA follows: TGTGCCAGCAGCGTAGATGGGACTAGCGGGGGGGCCTCCTACAATGAGCAGTTCTTC. This gives the protein CASSVDGTSGGASYNEQFF.

The rearrangement joins TRBV5-6 to TRBJ2-7; D may be TRBD1 (6 bases). Germline V gene data show CDR1 as SGHDT and CDR2 as YYEEEE. The length of the CDR3 is 15 residues. Trimming took 4 bases from V and 6 from J, leaving 20 bases between them. The CDR3, as DNA: TGTGCCAGCAGCCGCGACCAGGGGAGCTGGGGCGAGCAGTACTTC. It yields the protein CASSRDQGSWGEQYF.

The chain uses TRBV5-1 and TRBJ2-1, with a weak D call TRBD2 (6 bases). V lost 4 bases to trimming and J lost 0 bases, with 14 bases between them. The CDR3 length is 16 residues. CDR1 is SGHRS, CDR2 YFSETQ, per germline. The CDR3 nucleotides are TGCGCCAGCAGCATGGGACTTTTGAGCTCCTACAATGAGCAGTTCTTC. Translated, it gives CASSMGLLSSYNEQFF. The variable domain in full, with the rest retrieved from reference TRBV5-1 and TRBJ2-1, is KAGVTQTPRYLIKTRGQQVTLSCSPISGHRSVSWYQQTPGQGLQFLFEYFSETQRNKGNFPGRFSGRQFSNSRSEMNVSTLELGDSALYLCASSMGLLSSYNEQFFGPGTRLTVL.

The rearrangement joins TRBV12-3 or TRBV12-4 to TRBJ2-7; 9 bases line up with TRBD1. This CDR3 has 13 amino acids. V was pared by 4 bases and J by 5 bases, with 3 bases of the junction left unmatched. The CDR3 reads CASSSGQGNEQYF. CDR3 DNA sequence: TGTGCCAGCAGTTCGGGACAGGGTAACGAGCAGTACTTC.

V is TRBV15 and J is TRBJ2-7; 8 positions agree with TRBD1. There are 14 residues in the CDR3. J gave up 6 bases and V 6 bases, and 10 bases lay outside the gene matches. CDR1 and CDR2 (germline): LNHNV, YYDKDF (reference sequence). The CDR3 sequence is CATREDRDLREQYF. The CDR3 DNA follows: TGTGCCACCAGGGAGGACAGGGATTTACGCGAGCAGTACTTC.

The J gene is TRBJ2-7, the V gene TRBV6-1; the D is unclear. Germline loops: CDR1 MNHNS, CDR2 SASEGT. The length of the CDR3 is 14 residues. Trimming removed 0 bases at V and 1 base at J, with 7 bases between. The CDR3 DNA reads TGTGCCAGCAGTGAAGCGCTTCAGTCCTACGAGCAGTACTTC. Translating it yields CASSEALQSYEQYF.

The chain joins TRBV7-6 to TRBJ2-1; a weak D match, TRBD2 (6 bases). Trimming cost V 5 bases and J 3 bases, with 14 bases left between them. This CDR3 contains 15 residues. Per germline, CDR1 SGHVS and CDR2 FNYEAQ. The CDR3 DNA reads as TGTGCCAGCAGCCAACCGGGACTGGGCTACAATGAGCAGTTCTTC. Protein product: CASSQPGLGYNEQFF.